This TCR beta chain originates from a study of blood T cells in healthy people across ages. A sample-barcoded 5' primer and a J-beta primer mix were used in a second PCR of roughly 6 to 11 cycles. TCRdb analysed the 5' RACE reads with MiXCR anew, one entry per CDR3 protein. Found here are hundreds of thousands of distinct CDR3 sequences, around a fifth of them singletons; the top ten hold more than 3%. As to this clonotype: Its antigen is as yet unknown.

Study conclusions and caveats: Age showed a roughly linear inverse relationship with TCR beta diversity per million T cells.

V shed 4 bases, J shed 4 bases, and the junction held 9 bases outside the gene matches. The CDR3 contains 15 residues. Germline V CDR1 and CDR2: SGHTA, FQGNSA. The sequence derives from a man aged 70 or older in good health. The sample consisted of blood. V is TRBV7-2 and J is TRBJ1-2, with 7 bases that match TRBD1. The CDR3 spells CASSSGKGAAYGYTF. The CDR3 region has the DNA TGTGCCAGCAGCTCCGGGAAGGGGGCGGCCTATGGCTACACCTTC. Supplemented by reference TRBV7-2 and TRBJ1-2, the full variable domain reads GAGVSQSPSNKVTEKGKDVELRCDPISGHTALYWYRQSLGQGLEFLIYFQGNSAPDKSGLPSDRFSAERTGGSVSTLTIQRTQQEDSAVYLCASSSGKGAAYGYTFGSGTRLTVV.